This T cell receptor beta chain appears in the sequencing data of a study of blood T cell repertoires in COVID-19. About the study: Italy, Spain and the United States were the sources of the convalescent and acute COVID-19 samples. The cDNA or gDNA used as material had been derived from T cells, B-cell-depleted T cells, or PBMCs.

Per the authors' pipeline: Using reference gene primer amplification, nucleated cell counts were estimated. Clones were sequenced by immunoSEQ multiplex PCR, and TCRdb holds only the in-frame ones, with some missing. For V, J and clone size, that table is used; D and trimming come from the DNA. The sample contains roughly 26,000 clones, roughly 80% of which appear only once. Germline assignment: CDR1 SGHRS and CDR2 YFSETQ. V shed 1 base and J 4 bases; nucleotides not matched to a gene: 0. The CDR3 loop spans 15 amino acids. The sample comprised peripheral blood. J is TRBJ2-1 and V is TRBV5-1, with 12 bases fitting TRBD2. The TCR originated in a human donor in a cohort sampled during active COVID-19. The CDR3 region has the DNA TGCGCCAGCAGCTTGACTAGCGGGGGGTACAATGAGCAGTTCTTC. Translating gives CASSLTSGGYNEQFF.